This entry lists 4 T cell receptor beta chains sequenced from one sample in a study of monozygotic twins with inflammatory bowel disease. TCRdb re-called the 5' RACE reads and catalogs CDR3 proteins one per entry, DNA excluded. The sample holds about 450,000 distinct CDR3 sequences. The sample comprised blood. The source is a human donor with ulcerative colitis or Crohn's disease, or a healthy co-twin of an affected twin (not recorded which).

The gene calls are TRBV28 and TRBJ2-1; the TCRdb D gene call, TRBD1, has no DNA to confirm it. The CDR3 length is 15 residues. Per the germline V gene, CDR1 is MDHEN and CDR2 is SYDVKM. This CDR3 is CASSFSGMVNNEQFF.

This chain joins TRBV11-2 and TRBJ2-3; the TRBD1 assignment by TCRdb is unverifiable without DNA. The length of the CDR3 is 15 residues. CDR1 and CDR2 (germline): SGHAT, FQNNGV. CDR3 sequence: CASSFSGRGADTQYF.

The chain employs TRBV28 and TRBJ1-5; TCRdb's assignment of TRBD1 cannot be checked, as there is no DNA. This CDR3 spans 17 amino acids. Germline V gives CDR1 MDHEN, CDR2 SYDVKM. CDR3 residues: CASSLRGVGTSYQPQHF. Full variable domain (outside the CDR3, taken from reference TRBV28 and TRBJ1-5): DVKVTQSSRYLVKRTGEKVFLECVQDMDHENMFWYRQDPGLGLRLIYFSYDVKMKEKGDIPEGYSVSREKKERFSLILESASTNQTSMYLCASSLRGVGTSYQPQHFGDGTRLSIL.

The chain recombines TRBV11-2 with TRBJ2-1. The germline V gene has CDR1 SGHAT and CDR2 FQNNGV. The CDR3 spans 13 residues. CDR3 loop: CASRMDTDNEQFF. The variable domain in full, with the rest retrieved from reference TRBV11-2 and TRBJ2-1, is EAGVAQSPRYKIIEKRQSVAFWCNPISGHATLYWYQQILGQGPKLLIQFQNNGVVDDSQLPKDRFSAERLKGVDSTLKIQPAKLEDSAVYLCASRMDTDNEQFFGPGTRLTVL.